The 23 T cell receptor beta chains in this list originate from one sample, sequenced in a study of early T cells in non-severe SARS-CoV-2 infection. TCRdb ran MiXCR on the 5' RACE reads and lists one entry per CDR3 protein. The profile shows about 84,000 distinct CDR3 sequences, roughly 12% of them singletons. The source material was whole blood. These receptors all come from an adult who was a healthcare worker with PCR-confirmed SARS-CoV-2 infection or an uninfected control (not recorded which).

The rearrangement joins TRBV7-9 to TRBJ2-5, with D hard to call. The V end was cut by 3 bases, the J end by 5 bases, with 10 bases between. CDR3 size: 13 residues. The germline V gene has CDR1 SEHNR and CDR2 FQNEAQ (reference sequence). The chain's CDR3 is CASSFGGMETQYF. The CDR3 bases are TGTGCCAGCAGCTTTGGCGGCATGGAGACCCAGTACTTC.

This clonotype was picked up many times. The chain combines TRBV7-9 with TRBJ2-7, with D maybe TRBD2 (6 bases). The CDR3 length is 17 residues. V dropped 3 bases and J dropped 6 bases, with 24 bases sitting between them. CDR1 is SEHNR and CDR2 is FQNEAQ in the germline V gene (reference sequence). The CDR3 spells CASSLPLGLQTTSEQYF. The CDR3 nucleotides are TGTGCCAGCAGCTTGCCCTTGGGACTCCAGACAACATCCGAGCAGTACTTC.

This clonotype showed up just a few times. The chain links TRBV5-4 to TRBJ2-1; D gene unclear. Germline V gene sequence: CDR1 SGHNT, CDR2 YYREEE (reference sequence). The CDR3 consists of 13 residues. Trimming took off 0 bases at V and 4 bases at J, with 5 bases between the two ends. The CDR3 protein is CASSLEQYNEQFF. In DNA form, the CDR3 reads TGTGCCAGCAGCTTGGAACAGTACAATGAGCAGTTCTTC.

This clonotype appeared many times. This sequence joins TRBV6-6 and TRBJ2-3, with 8 positions matching TRBD2. CDR3 length equals 20 residues. Germline lookup yields CDR1 MNHNY and CDR2 SVGAGI (reference sequence). J gave up 2 bases and V 2 bases, and 18 bases lay outside the gene matches. In nucleotides, the CDR3 is TGTGCCAGCAGTTACGGGCGTCTTACGGACCGGGAGGGCCCCACAGATACGCAGTATTTT. Translated, it gives CASSYGRLTDREGPTDTQYF.

In this sample, this clonotype turned up many times. This chain links TRBV20-1 with TRBJ2-1; the match to TRBD2 covers 8 bases. Per germline, CDR1 DFQATT and CDR2 SNEGSKA (reference sequence). The CDR3 is made up of 16 amino acids. V trimming: 6 bases; J trimming: 6 bases; junction bases outside the gene matches: 16. CDR3 loop: CSAHFFNGAGGNEQFF. CDR3 sequence (DNA): TGCAGTGCCCATTTTTTTAATGGGGCGGGAGGCAATGAGCAGTTCTTC.

In its sample, this clonotype was seen a few times. V is TRBV24-1 and J is TRBJ2-1; D is perhaps TRBD2 (5 bases). Germline CDR1 KGHDR, CDR2 SFDVKD. Trimming left V 5 bases short and J 9 bases short, with 22 bases between. CDR3 size: 16 residues. The CDR3 region is CATSALPVGIYGEQFF. The CDR3 DNA reads as TGTGCCACCAGTGCCCTCCCGGTCGGGATTTATGGTGAGCAGTTCTTC.

This clonotype was found a few times. This chain connects TRBV27 to TRBJ2-7; 14 nucleotides agree with TRBD2. This CDR3 has 14 residues. Germline values: CDR1 MNHEY, CDR2 SMNVEV (reference sequence). V trimming: 6 bases; J trimming: 6 bases; junction bases outside the gene matches: 4. The DNA of the CDR3 is TGTGCCAGCAGCCGGGGACTAGCGGGAGTCGAGCAGTACTTC. Translation: CASSRGLAGVEQYF.

This clonotype was observed many times. The V and J genes are TRBV20-1 and TRBJ2-5; TRBD2 agrees at 14 bases. CDR1 DFQATT and CDR2 SNEGSKA come from the germline V gene (reference sequence). V lost 1 base to trimming and J lost 3 bases; unmatched junction nucleotides: 7. The CDR3 totals 17 residues. Written as DNA, the CDR3 is TGCAGTGCTAGAGCCCCAGGGACTAGCGGGAGAAAAGAGACCCAGTACTTC. Its translation is CSARAPGTSGRKETQYF.

The rearrangement uses TRBV3-1 and TRBJ2-1; D is possibly TRBD2 (5 bases). This CDR3 has 16 residues. Trimming took 1 base from V and 3 from J, leaving 13 bases between them. The germline CDR1 and CDR2 sequences are LGHDT and YNNKEL (reference sequence). CDR3 amino acids: CASSQVFDGDYNEQFF. Here the CDR3 DNA reads TGTGCCAGCAGCCAAGTTTTCGACGGGGACTACAATGAGCAGTTCTTC.

This clonotype was counted ten times or more. The rearrangement links TRBV11-1 to TRBJ2-2; D perhaps matches TRBD2 (6 bases). V lost 5 bases and J lost 7, with 14 bases in between. Germline CDR1 is SGHAT and CDR2 is FQDESV (reference sequence). This CDR3 region has 14 residues. CDR3 loop: CASSPARGSGELFF. DNA of the CDR3: TGTGCCAGCAGCCCCGCCCGGGGGAGCGGGGAGCTGTTTTTT.

This clonotype showed up many times. This chain joins TRBV7-9 and TRBJ1-6; TRBD1 matches 11 bases. The CDR3 runs to 15 residues. The germline CDR1 and CDR2 sequences are SEHNR and FQNEAQ (reference sequence). Trimming cost V 4 bases and J 11 bases; bases outside gene matches: 7. The CDR3 nucleotides read TGTGCCAGCAGCTCCGGACAGGGGGCTAGTGCACCCCTCCACTTT. The encoded protein is CASSSGQGASAPLHF.

This clonotype was observed at least ten times. The chain employs TRBV2 and TRBJ1-5; D is possibly TRBD1 (6 bases). Germline V CDR1 and CDR2: SNHLY, FYNNEI. V was cut by 3 bases and J by 2 bases, with 14 bases left in between. CDR3 size: 16 residues. CDR3 loop: CASSDWGARGNQPQHF. In DNA form, the CDR3 reads TGTGCCAGCAGTGATTGGGGGGCCAGGGGCAATCAGCCCCAGCATTTT.

Only a few counts were recorded for this clonotype. The rearrangement joins TRBV2 to TRBJ2-5, with D perhaps matching TRBD2 (5 bases). Trimming took 5 bases from V and 2 from J, leaving 9 bases between them. Looked up from germline, CDR1 is SNHLY and CDR2 is FYNNEI. The CDR3 spans 13 residues. CDR3 amino acids: CASSTRIQETQYF. CDR3 in DNA: TGTGCCAGCAGTACTAGAATTCAAGAGACCCAGTACTTC.

This clonotype was recorded only once. The chain joins TRBV5-5 to TRBJ1-3; D not certain. V was clipped by 2 bases and J by 4 bases, with 10 bases between them. CDR1 and CDR2 (germline): SGHKS, YYEKEE (reference sequence). The CDR3 length is 14 residues. CDR3 in DNA: TGTGCCAGCAGCTTCGGAGGACCAGGAAACACCATATATTTT. This encodes CASSFGGPGNTIYF. The full variable domain, in which reference TRBV5-5 and TRBJ1-3 provide the parts outside the CDR3, is DAGVTQSPTHLIKTRGQQVTLRCSPISGHKSVSWYQQVLGQGPQFIFQYYEKEERGRGNFPDRFSARQFPNYSSELNVNALLLGDSALYLCASSFGGPGNTIYFGEGSWLTVV.

The table lists this clonotype with many counts. V is TRBV18 and J is TRBJ2-3; TRBD1 might be the D (6 bases). Germline CDR1 is KGHSH and CDR2 is LQKENI. Trimming stripped 3 bases from V and 3 bases from J, with 13 bases between. The CDR3 covers 15 residues. The CDR3 coding sequence is TGTGCCAGCTCACCGAGGACAGTGAAAACAGATACGCAGTATTTT. Its translation is CASSPRTVKTDTQYF.

The chain joins TRBV6-5 to TRBJ2-4; a possible D gene is TRBD1 (6 bases). The CDR3 covers 13 residues. Germline V CDR1 and CDR2: MNHEY, SVGAGI. V lost 6 bases to trimming and J lost 0 bases, with 6 bases between them. In DNA form, the CDR3 reads TGTGCCAGCAGGGGACAAGCCAAAAACATTCAGTACTTC. Translating it yields CASRGQAKNIQYF.

The rearrangement links TRBV10-3 to TRBJ2-3, with unresolved D. The germline V gene encodes CDR1 ENHRY and CDR2 SYGVKD. The CDR3 extends over 14 amino acids. Trimming removed 3 bases at V and 9 bases at J, with 16 bases between. This CDR3 is CAISDLVPKKTQYF. The CDR3 region has the DNA TGTGCCATCAGTGACTTGGTTCCCAAAAAAACGCAGTATTTT.

This clonotype was seen more than once but under ten times. The chain couples TRBV5-4 to TRBJ1-5, with unresolved D. This CDR3 has 13 amino acids. The V gene lost 0 bases and the J gene lost 7 bases, with 8 bases spanning the gap. The germline gives CDR1 SGHNT, CDR2 YYREEE (reference sequence). CDR3 residues: CASSLGVGQPQHF. For the CDR3, the DNA is TGTGCCAGCAGCTTGGGGGTCGGGCAGCCCCAGCATTTT.

In this sample, this clonotype turned up a few times. One end of the junction varies from germline; a read error may be responsible. V is TRBV20-1 and J is TRBJ1-1; a weak D match, TRBD1 (6 bases). Looked up from germline, CDR1 is DFQATT and CDR2 is SNEGSKA (reference sequence). This CDR3 has 14 amino acids. Here the CDR3 reads CSASGQGRNSEAFF. CDR3 bases: TGCAGTGCTAGCGGTCAGGGGAGGAACTCTGAAGCTTTCTTT.

This clonotype turned up a few times. J is TRBJ1-4 and V is TRBV5-5; maybe TRBD1 (5 bases). This CDR3 is built from 14 residues. Per germline, CDR1 SGHKS and CDR2 YYEKEE (reference sequence). V shed 4 bases and J shed 3 bases, with 10 bases lying between them. Here the CDR3 reads CASSPGGANEKLFF. CDR3 sequence (DNA): TGTGCCAGCAGCCCAGGAGGGGCTAATGAAAAACTGTTTTTT.

This clonotype has more than one count but fewer than ten. The V gene is TRBV24-1, the J gene TRBJ1-1; D perhaps matches TRBD1 (5 bases). CDR3 length: 13 residues. CDR1 and CDR2 (germline): KGHDR, SFDVKD. Deletions cut 4 bases from V and 1 base from J, with 6 bases between. CDR3 bases: TGTGCCACCAGTGAGGGGCGGAACACTGAAGCTTTCTTT. Protein product: CATSEGRNTEAFF.

This clonotype has a handful of counts. V usage is TRBV20-1 and J usage is TRBJ1-2, with 7 bases aligning to TRBD1. This CDR3 is built from 14 residues. With 4 bases clipped from V and 4 bases from J, the junction kept 9 bases outside the gene matches. Germline V lookup: CDR1 DFQATT, CDR2 SNEGSKA (reference sequence). The CDR3: CSATRQGTPYGYTF. The CDR3 region has the DNA TGCAGTGCTACGAGACAGGGAACTCCCTATGGCTACACCTTC.

This clonotype was counted at least ten times. This chain uses TRBV28 with TRBJ2-7, with 8 bases fitting TRBD1. In germline, CDR1 is MDHEN, CDR2 SYDVKM. V shed 6 bases, J shed 1 base, and the junction held 8 bases outside the gene matches. The CDR3 runs to 15 residues. Here the CDR3 DNA reads TGTGCCAGCAGGCGCGACAGGGGCCTATCCTACGAGCAGTACTTC. Protein: CASRRDRGLSYEQYF.